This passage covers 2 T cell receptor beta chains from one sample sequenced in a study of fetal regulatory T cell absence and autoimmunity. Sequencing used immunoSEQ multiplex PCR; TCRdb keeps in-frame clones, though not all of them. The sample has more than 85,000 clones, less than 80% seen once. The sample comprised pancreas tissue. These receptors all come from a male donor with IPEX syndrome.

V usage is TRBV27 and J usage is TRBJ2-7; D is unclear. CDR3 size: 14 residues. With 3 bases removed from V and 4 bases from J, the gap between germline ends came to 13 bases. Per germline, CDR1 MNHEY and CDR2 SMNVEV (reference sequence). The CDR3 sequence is CASSLAPRLYEQYF. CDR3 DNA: TGTGCCAGCAGTTTGGCCCCTCGGTTATACGAGCAGTACTTC.

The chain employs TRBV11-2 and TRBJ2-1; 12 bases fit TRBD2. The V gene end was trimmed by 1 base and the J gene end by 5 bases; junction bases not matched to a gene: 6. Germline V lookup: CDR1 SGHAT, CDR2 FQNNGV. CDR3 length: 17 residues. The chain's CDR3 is CASSLGLAGEGDNEQFF. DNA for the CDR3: TGTGCCAGCAGCTTAGGACTAGCGGGAGAGGGTGACAATGAGCAGTTCTTC.